This T cell receptor beta chain is from a study of tissue T cells after allogeneic stem cell transplantation (dated by TCRdb to between 2022 and 2023). Background on the whole study: For tissues with multiple samples, a pathologist reviewed H&E sections and gave sequencing priority to samples with histologically apparent lymphocytes. TCR beta repertoires were profiled across many tissues obtained from research autopsies of patients with and without GVHD, as well as in mouse models of GVHD. The human arm was a prospective observational study without blinding or randomization. What the work shows at the level of the full study, not this receptor alone: Within patients, how anatomically similar tissues were was a major factor shaping TCR repertoire composition, regardless of disease or transplant status. A small and clinically heterogeneous patient cohort was studied, and sampling depth was acknowledged as a limitation. In both patients and mice, T cells from blood and spleen covered only a limited part of the TCR repertoire found in tissues. Few T cell clones were found to be shared across patients, but shared repertoire signatures across patients were revealed in a tissue-specific fashion by motif-based clustering. No blood samples were available for the non-GVHD comparator patients. The study did not determine which tissue TCRs were alloreactive or antigen-specific, and some clones might have been persisting host cells.

From a lookup of the germline V gene (reference sequence), CDR1 and CDR2 are PRHDT and FYEKMQ. Including the terminal cysteine and phenylalanine, the CDR3 comprises 12 residues. Only CDR3 DNA remains: 36 bases, in frame from the first base. V loses 6 bases, J loses 5 bases, and the germline ends lie 11 bases apart. About this clone itself: Its antigen is unknown. One base away there is no much larger clone; base qualities are not given.

The library was produced with the immunoSEQ multiplex PCR assay. TCRbeta CDR3 sequencing was done by Adaptive Biotechnologies at survey depth, reporting CDR3 sequences, V/J genes, productive frequency and template counts. TCR beta CDR3 regions were amplified from genomic DNA rather than RNA. The paper's data handling went like this. Jensen-Shannon divergence was used to quantify pairwise repertoire overlap between tissues, with a value of 1 indicating complete divergence and a value of 0 indicating identical repertoires. Based on pairwise JSD values, tissues were grouped by single-linkage agglomerative hierarchical clustering, and the results were shown as dendrograms. All patient samples were analyzed with GLIPH2 using simulation_depth 1000, kmer_min_depth 3 and cdr3_length_cutoff 8, and only groups containing more than two unique CDR3s were kept. A standardized tissue-overlap score was generated by extrapolating Jaccard GLIPH-group overlap across patients to a standard repertoire size of 1000 clones. To look at how diversity was associated with clinical or experimental variables, linear mixed-effect models were used, with tissue treated as a fixed effect and individual treated as a random effect. Drawn from immuneACCESS, this table holds only the in-frame rearrangements with V and J called that TCRdb kept. Clones are partly lost; checked studies trace under half to an unresolved V gene and leave the rest unexplained. V and J calls and clone size are as listed in that table; D and trimming were resolved from the DNA. The sample contains approximately 6,500 clones, around 70% of them found a single time. The ten largest clones capture less than 9% of the sample.

What the time point label conveys for this sample: human tissue collected at research (rapid) autopsy. For comparison, three non-HCT patients with other cancers were selected retrospectively, each having at least five GI tract samples and no known GI disease at death. Autopsy tissues included GI sites from esophagus to rectum, liver, skin and lymphoid organs including spleen, after a median post-mortem interval of approximately nine hours. Each autopsy specimen was bisected, with one portion flash-frozen in liquid nitrogen and the remainder formalin-fixed, and the outer muscle layers of GI specimens were removed. Genomic DNA was extracted from frozen tissues using the Mag-Bind Blood & Tissue DNA HDQ 96 Kit on a Chemagic 360 or the DNeasy Blood & Tissue Kit. Extracted DNA was further purified with the Genomic DNA Clean & Concentrator-25 kit because of concern about red blood cell contamination.

This clonotype originated in a woman aged 18 to 55 with breast cancer. The receptor chain draws on TRBV13 and TRBJ2-7; no D segment can be confidently identified. This specimen consisted of tissue from the rectum, obtained at autopsy. CDR3 region: CASSIGFNEQYF. The nucleotides are TGTGCCAGCAGTATAGGGTTTAACGAGCAGTACTTC.